This TCR beta chain stems from a study of neurological immune-mediated disorders. The unsorted libraries originated from 2 million PBMCs that had been stored at -80 C. This clonotype was recorded at least ten times. Its antigen is undetermined. General study findings and limits: In HTLV-1-associated myelopathy, TCR clonal expansion was greatest, whereas multiple sclerosis had the least, falling below healthy controls.

Germline loops: CDR1 SGHRS, CDR2 YFSETQ. Trimming shortened V by 3 bases and J by 2 bases, and 16 bases separated the two germline ends. The CDR3 contains 16 residues. Synthesis of cDNA used 5'RACE (with 10-nucleotide random UMIs). Sequencing of 15-18 subjects in each run yielded over 160 million TCR-beta sequences. TCRdb processed the 5' RACE reads anew with MiXCR; each CDR3 protein has one entry. This sample carries tens of thousands of distinct CDR3 sequences, 13% to 15% of them seen once, and the ten largest clones take 25% to 30%. The chain recombines TRBV5-1 with TRBJ2-3; a weak D match, TRBD2 (6 bases). Sequenced material: PBMCs. The sequence came from a woman in her 50s with HTLV-1-associated myelopathy (HAM/TSP). The CDR3 spells CASSSGGAGDTDTQYF. The CDR3 DNA reads TGCGCCAGCAGCTCCGGCGGGGCGGGCGACACAGATACGCAGTATTTT.